This T cell receptor (beta chain) originates from a study of a mutant IDH1 vaccine in newly diagnosed glioma. Overall study context: Onset of vaccination occurred 4-6 weeks following radiotherapy alone, or with temozolomide cycles. Treated patients had a mean age of roughly 40 years and a roughly 60% male, approximately 38% female split.

The protocol was immunoSEQ multiplex PCR, while the TCRdb copy is restricted to in-frame clones and leaves out a portion. The sample holds under 150,000 clones, around three quarters seen once. A note on this clone: Its antigen remains unidentified.

Trimming removed 9 bases at V and 4 bases at J, with 10 bases between. Germline V lookup: CDR1 LNHDA, CDR2 SQIVND (reference sequence). This CDR3 spans 12 amino acids. Time point indicated: week 11, during vaccination. Alongside topical imiquimod, each dose of vaccine comprised 300 ug of mutant IDH1 20-mer peptide. Points from the study as a whole: Pseudoprogression seemed unlinked to shifts in top peripheral T cell clonotypes.

The source was PBMCs, collected from a glioma patient whose treatment included an IDH1 peptide vaccine. V gene TRBV19 combines with J gene TRBJ1-3; D call uncertain. The sequence was obtained from a middle-aged man with glioma. CDR3 amino acids: CASSWMGNTIYF. In nucleotides, the CDR3 is TGTGCCAGCAGCTGGATGGGAAACACCATATATTTT.